Presented here are 14 T cell receptor beta chains from one specimen sequenced in a study of T-cell reconstitution after alpha-beta-depleted transplantation in children. The library targeted TCRbeta and was prepared with unique molecular identifiers. TCRdb reprocessed the PCR reads via MiXCR and lists one record per CDR3 protein. The data contain 240,000 or so distinct CDR3 sequences, roughly 8.2% of them seen just once; the ten biggest clones take up nearly 6.5%. The source was PBMCs, mostly from graft donor cells, collected 180 days after TCRalphabeta/CD19-depleted stem cell transplant. The origin of the receptors is a male patient under 18 who had a stem cell transplant for acute lymphoblastic leukemia, so the T cells may come from the graft donor.

This clonotype has at least ten counts. The gene calls are TRBV12-5 and TRBJ1-6; 12 bases line up with TRBD1. The V gene end was trimmed by 9 bases and the J gene end by 10 bases; junction bases not matched to a gene: 7. Germline-derived CDR1 and CDR2 are LGHNT and FRNRAP. The CDR3 totals 14 residues. The CDR3 DNA reads as TGTGCTAGCCCCCGGGACAGGGGGCGATCACCCCTCCACTTT. Protein product: CASPRDRGRSPLHF.

There are many counts of this clonotype. Here the CDR3 DNA reads TGTGCCAGCAGTTTGAAGATAATTCGACTAGCGGGAGGAGGAGGCACCGGGGAGCTGTTTTTT. It translates to CASSLKIIRLAGGGGTGELFF. The chain employs TRBV12-3 or TRBV12-4 and TRBJ2-2; 13 bases line up with TRBD2. V lost 3 bases and J lost 4; bases outside the gene matches: 17. The CDR3 is 21 amino acids.

This clonotype was observed at least ten times. The chain employs TRBV20-1 and TRBJ2-7, with a possible D match to TRBD2 (5 bases). V was shortened by 3 bases and J by 7 bases, with 13 bases between the two germline ends. Germline CDR1 is DFQATT and CDR2 is SNEGSKA (reference sequence). This CDR3 spans 12 amino acids. The DNA of the CDR3 is TGCAGTGCTAGGGATCAACCGGGGGAGCAGTACTTC. Its protein product is CSARDQPGEQYF.

This clonotype was counted many times. This chain links TRBV20-1 with TRBJ1-2; D gene ambiguous. The CDR3 is 15 amino acids. Trimming pared 1 base from V and 0 bases from J, leaving 12 bases between. Germline CDR1 reads DFQATT; CDR2 reads SNEGSKA (reference sequence). DNA for the CDR3: TGCAGTGCTAGAGGGCGGACCGCTCCTAACTATGGCTACACCTTC. Amino acid sequence: CSARGRTAPNYGYTF.

This clonotype has ten or more counts. Here the CDR3 reads CSVESRGSTWEQYF. Written as DNA, the CDR3 is TGCAGCGTTGAGTCCAGGGGATCGACATGGGAGCAGTACTTC. The chain joins TRBV29-1 to TRBJ2-7, with D perhaps TRBD1 (6 bases). Deletions cut 3 bases from V and 7 bases from J, with 19 bases between. CDR3 length equals 14 residues. CDR1 and CDR2 from the germline V gene are SQVTM and ANQGSEA.

As to this clonotype: One base away lies a much larger clone, so this may be a sequencing read error. Because the CDR3 is missing its conserved closing phenylalanine or tryptophan, this is likely a read error. This sequence joins TRBV20-1 and TRBJ1-5; 10 bases fit TRBD1. The length of the CDR3 is 13 residues. Germline V gives CDR1 DFQATT, CDR2 SNEGSKA (reference sequence). Trimming took 7 bases from V and 4 from J; bases not matched to a gene: 4. This chain's CDR3 is CSGSGQGNQPQHV. DNA for the CDR3: TGCAGTGGTTCGGGACAGGGGAATCAGCCCCAGCATGTT.

At least ten counts were recorded for this clonotype. The chain is built from TRBV7-9 and TRBJ2-3; 8 bases align to TRBD1. V lost 5 bases and J lost 0; bases outside the gene matches: 4. The length of the CDR3 is 15 residues. Per the germline V gene, CDR1 is SEHNR and CDR2 is FQNEAQ (reference sequence). CDR3: CASSPGQVSTDTQYF. CDR3 nucleotide sequence: TGTGCCAGCAGCCCGGGACAGGTTAGCACAGATACGCAGTATTTT. Using reference TRBV7-9 and TRBJ2-3 for the parts outside the CDR3, the full variable domain is DTGVSQNPRHKITKRGQNVTFRCDPISEHNRLYWYRQTLGQGPEFLTYFQNEAQLEKSRLLSDRFSAERPKGSFSTLEIQRTEQGDSAMYLCASSPGQVSTDTQYFGPGTRLTVL.

This clonotype was detected many times. CDR3 sequence reads: CASSLDRVVDEQYF. The CDR3 bases are TGTGCCAGCAGCTTAGACAGGGTAGTCGACGAGCAGTACTTC. The J gene is TRBJ2-7, the V gene TRBV7-2; maybe TRBD1 (6 bases). From germline, CDR1 is SGHTA and CDR2 FQGNSA. This CDR3 spans 14 amino acids. Trimming removed 1 base at V and 5 bases at J, with 12 bases between.

This clonotype was seen ten or more times. The chain carries TRBV20-1 and TRBJ2-7, with TRBD1 identical over 10 bases. V gave up 3 bases and J gave up 3 bases; unmatched junction bases: 2. The CDR3 is 13 residues long. In germline, CDR1 is DFQATT, CDR2 SNEGSKA (reference sequence). The CDR3 is CSASRDRGYEQYF. CDR3 nucleotide sequence: TGCAGTGCTAGCCGGGACAGGGGCTACGAGCAGTACTTC.

This clonotype was seen more than once but under ten times. The chain has TRBV6-1 and TRBJ2-7; D not resolved. The CDR3 has 15 amino acids. Trimming took 7 bases from V and 5 from J, leaving 21 bases between them. Germline V lookup: CDR1 MNHNS, CDR2 SASEGT. The CDR3 nucleotides are TGTGCCAGCAAAGGGTCTCAGAACCCCCTTCACGAGCAGTACTTC. It is translated as CASKGSQNPLHEQYF.

Note on this clonotype: Since a much larger clone is just one base distant, this may be a read error. V is TRBV2 and J is TRBJ1-4; 9 bases fit TRBD1. The CDR3 is 13 amino acids. CDR1 is SNHLY, CDR2 FYNNEI, per germline. DNA for the CDR3: TGTTCCACTTCGACAGGGGGAGATGAAAAACTGTTTTTT. Its translation is CSTSTGGDEKLFF.

This clonotype was counted ten times or more. This rearrangement joins TRBV7-2 to TRBJ2-4, with no clear D. The V end was cut by 5 bases, the J end by 0 bases, with 14 bases between. This CDR3 spans 16 amino acids. CDR1 and CDR2 from the germline V gene are SGHTA and FQGNSA. The CDR3 sequence: CASSQAGPLAKNIQYF. The CDR3 coding sequence is TGTGCCAGCAGCCAAGCCGGGCCACTAGCCAAAAACATTCAGTACTTC.

This clonotype was counted a few times. V is TRBV19 and J is TRBJ1-5; TRBD1 aligns across 7 bases. CDR1 is LNHDA and CDR2 is SQIVND in the germline V gene (reference sequence). V trimming: 5 bases; J trimming: 5 bases; junction bases outside the gene matches: 9. The CDR3 has 15 amino acids. As DNA, the CDR3 is TGTGCCAGTAGTTCTATCCGGGACAGTTATCAGCCCCAGCATTTT. Its protein product is CASSSIRDSYQPQHF.

In its sample, this clonotype was seen many times. The V call is TRBV21-1, the J call TRBJ1-2. TRBV21-1 is deemed a pseudogene. The CDR3 is 18 amino acids. The CDR3 DNA follows: TGTGCCAGCAGCAAACGAGTCTCAGGGACCAAAGAGAACTATGGCTACACCTTC. Amino acid sequence: CASSKRVSGTKENYGYTF.